This T cell receptor (beta chain) was recorded in a study of cytomegalovirus exposure and HLA in healthy donors. At the level of the study: Of the donors genotyped, 398 in all, about 81% fell in the Caucasian-associated ancestry cluster.

Study results and limitations: A later analysis, which compared TCR beta chains of equal frequency, found the HLA-associated ones more clonally expanded.

The study ran its PCR with 60 Vbeta and 13 Jbeta primers. The repertoire was sequenced with immunoSEQ multiplex PCR; TCRdb's copy has only in-frame clones and lacks some. This sample yields some 150,000 clones, of which 82% are seen a single time; roughly 2.1% belongs to the top ten. The CDR3 runs 14 residues. Deletions cut 0 bases from V and 5 bases from J, with 11 bases between. The germline gives CDR1 SGHRS, CDR2 YFSETQ. Regarding donors, all were healthy bone marrow donors. This clone was seen more than once but under ten times. Its antigen is not identified. The chain carries TRBV5-1 and TRBJ2-5; possibly TRBD2 for D (6 bases). Sequenced input: PBMCs. This receptor was identified in a woman aged 40 to 49 in good health and CMV-seronegative. The CDR3 sequence is CASSLDLGGETQYF. Here the CDR3 DNA reads TGCGCCAGCAGCTTGGATCTTGGGGGGGAGACCCAGTACTTC.